This T cell receptor beta chain appears in the sequencing data of a study of control samples from healthy donors and cancer patients. Germline V lookup: CDR1 SGHRS, CDR2 YFSETQ. Trimming removed 2 bases at V and 4 bases at J, with 13 bases between. The CDR3 spans 15 residues. Here immunoSEQ multiplex PCR was the method, and the copy in TCRdb shows in-frame clones only, minus some. Counted here are some 120,000 clones, over 90% occurring once; the ten biggest clones make up less than 3.5%. The chain is built from TRBV5-1 and TRBJ1-3, with D maybe TRBD1 (5 bases). The sample consisted of blood. This receptor was taken from a man aged 25 to 40 in good health. CDR3 in DNA: TGCGCCAGCAGCTTAGACCCAGGGAGCGGAAACACCATATATTTT. This translates into CASSLDPGSGNTIYF.